This T cell receptor (beta chain) came from a study of Graves' ophthalmopathy and Graves' hyperthyroidism. Study information: There was a collection of peripheral blood at initial diagnosis, before any treatment.

Amplified material comprised TCR beta CDR3 regions derived from RNA transcripts. HTBI primers primed a first-round RT-PCR, and a second-round multiplex PCR followed. TCRdb independently ran MiXCR on the multiplex PCR reads; one entry per CDR3 protein. Counted here are 740,000 or so distinct CDR3 sequences, roughly 41% occurring once; the ten biggest clones make up roughly 45%. Exclusion covered patients with other autoimmune diseases or uncontrolled infections (as well as pregnancy or lactation). Establishment of the diagnosis relied upon clinical symptoms, serum thyroxine, TRAb, thyroid ultrasound and orbital computed tomography. 10 ml of fresh blood yielded the PBMCs by density gradient. CDR1 SGHTA and CDR2 FQGTGA come from the germline V gene. V was trimmed by 2 bases and J by 13 bases, leaving 20 bases between them. The CDR3 totals 15 residues.

Specimen: peripheral blood. This sequence was found in an adult man with Graves' ophthalmopathy. The chain is built from TRBV7-3 and TRBJ1-4, with D uncertain. CDR3 nucleotides: TGTGCCAGCAGCTTACTTTCCCCGTCGGCACGGAGACTGTTTTTT. Encoded protein: CASSLLSPSARRLFF.